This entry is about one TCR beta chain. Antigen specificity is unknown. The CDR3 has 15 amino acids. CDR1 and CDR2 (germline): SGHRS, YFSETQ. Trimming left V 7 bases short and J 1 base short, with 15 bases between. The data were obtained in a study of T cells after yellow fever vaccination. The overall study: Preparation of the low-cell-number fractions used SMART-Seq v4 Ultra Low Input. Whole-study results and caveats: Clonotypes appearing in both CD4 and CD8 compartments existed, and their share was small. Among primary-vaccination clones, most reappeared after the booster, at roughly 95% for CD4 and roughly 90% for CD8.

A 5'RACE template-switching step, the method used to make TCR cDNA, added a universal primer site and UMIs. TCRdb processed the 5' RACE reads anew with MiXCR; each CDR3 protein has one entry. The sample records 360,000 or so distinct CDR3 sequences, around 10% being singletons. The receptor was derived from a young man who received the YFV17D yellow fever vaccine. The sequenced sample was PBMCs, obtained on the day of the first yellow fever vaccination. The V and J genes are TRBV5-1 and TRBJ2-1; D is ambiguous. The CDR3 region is CASGDKLGSYNEQFF. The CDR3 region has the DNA TGCGCCAGCGGAGACAAACTGGGTTCCTACAATGAGCAGTTCTTC.